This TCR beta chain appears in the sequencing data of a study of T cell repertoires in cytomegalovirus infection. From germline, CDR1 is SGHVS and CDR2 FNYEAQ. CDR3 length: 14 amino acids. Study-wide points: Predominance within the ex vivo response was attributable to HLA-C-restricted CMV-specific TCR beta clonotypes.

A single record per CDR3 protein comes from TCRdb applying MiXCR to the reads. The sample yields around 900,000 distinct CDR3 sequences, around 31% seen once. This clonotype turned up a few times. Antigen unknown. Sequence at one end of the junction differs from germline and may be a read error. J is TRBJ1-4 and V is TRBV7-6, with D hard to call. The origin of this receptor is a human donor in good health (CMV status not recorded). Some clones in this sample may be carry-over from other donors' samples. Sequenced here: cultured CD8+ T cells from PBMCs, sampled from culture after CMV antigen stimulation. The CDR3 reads CASSLEYGNEKLFF. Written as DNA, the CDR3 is TGTGCTAGCAGCTTAGAGTACGGGAATGAAAAACTGTTTTTT.